This TCR beta chain was identified during a study of siplizumab effects on memory and regulatory T cells (dated by TCRdb to the late 2010s). Study-wide context: The effect of the anti-CD2 antibody siplizumab on alloreactive T-cell subsets was examined in allogeneic mixed lymphocyte reactions constructed from human PBMCs.

The CDR3 measures 15 amino acids from cysteine to phenylalanine. Just CDR3 DNA is preserved here, 45 bases in frame from base 1. The germline V gene yields MGHRA for CDR1 and YSYEKL for CDR2. For this chain, trimming is 2 bases at the V end and 5 bases at the J end, and the number of junction bases without a gene match is 6. This clone has only one observation. This receptor's antigen is unknown. One base away there is no much larger clone; base qualities are not given. The method was the immunoSEQ multiplex PCR assay. Approximately 100,000 TCR templates per sample were assayed on the deep sequencing platform. Genomic DNA extracted from sorted T cells was used for TCRbeta CDR3 sequencing. As for the original processing: Clonal analysis of TCRbeta CDR3 data was done in the R programming language. Unstimulated samples were compared with post-reaction CFSE-low samples to define alloreactive CD4+ and CD8+ clones. Regulatory or non-regulatory origin was assigned to alloreactive CD4+ clones by matching of sequences to sorted unstimulated Treg and non-Treg repertoires. What TCRdb holds here is the immuneACCESS table cut down to in-frame rearrangements. Part of the clones is not present; checked against another copy, under half of the missing clones reflect an unresolved V gene, and the others are unexplained. The V and J calls and clone size are taken from that table; D and trimming were inferred from the DNA. The sample profile shows 100,000 or so clones; more than 85% of them were found once. Jointly, the top ten make up around 0.3% of the sample.

Study-wide findings and limitations: Greater diversity appeared to be present in unstimulated naive T cells than in memory T cells, and a substantial contribution to the alloresponse seemed to be made by naive cells. Among mappable alloreactive CD4+ clones, an average Treg-derived fraction of about 70% was observed with siplizumab, compared with about 25% in control reactions. Roughly 75-95% of proliferating CD4+ or CD8+ clones could not be assigned a naive or memory phenotype. Siplizumab significantly reduced the cumulative frequency of alloreactive sequences traceable to unstimulated CD4+ memory T cells. Whether proliferating Tregs from siplizumab cultures were suppressive was not functionally confirmed. Sequences below about 10^-5 frequency were poorly captured, so only a minor fraction of alloreactive clones could be mapped to unstimulated subsets.

TCRbeta CDR3 sequencing was performed on sorted unstimulated T cells and on proliferating T cells recovered from mixed lymphocyte reactions. Fresh whole blood from ten HLA-typed healthy donors served as the source for isolating PBMCs. This TCR was recovered from a human donor in good health. This receptor chain uses TRBV4-1 and TRBJ1-1; a stretch of 9 junction bases matches TRBD1. Sequencing was done on a sample of CD4+ T cells sorted from blood. This receptor carries the CDR3 CASSQLGQGSTEAFF. DNA sequence: TGCGCCAGCAGCCAACTCGGACAGGGGAGTACTGAAGCTTTCTTT.